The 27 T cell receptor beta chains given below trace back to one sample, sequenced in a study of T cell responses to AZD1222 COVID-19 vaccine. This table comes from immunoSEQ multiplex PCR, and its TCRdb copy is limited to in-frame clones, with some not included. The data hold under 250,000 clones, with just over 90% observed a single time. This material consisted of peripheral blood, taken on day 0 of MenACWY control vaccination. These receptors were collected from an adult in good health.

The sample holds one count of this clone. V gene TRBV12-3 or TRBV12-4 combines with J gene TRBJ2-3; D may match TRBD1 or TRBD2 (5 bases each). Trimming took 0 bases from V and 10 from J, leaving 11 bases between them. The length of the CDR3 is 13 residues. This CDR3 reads CASSLAGVAAQYF. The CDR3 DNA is TGTGCCAGCAGTTTAGCGGGGGTAGCTGCGCAGTATTTT.

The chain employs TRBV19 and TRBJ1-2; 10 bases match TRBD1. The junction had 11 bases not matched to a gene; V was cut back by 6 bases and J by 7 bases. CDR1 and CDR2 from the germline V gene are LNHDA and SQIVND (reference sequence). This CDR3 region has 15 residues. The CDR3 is CASRTSGTGAFGYTF. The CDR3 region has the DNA TGTGCCAGTAGGACCTCCGGGACAGGGGCGTTTGGCTACACCTTC.

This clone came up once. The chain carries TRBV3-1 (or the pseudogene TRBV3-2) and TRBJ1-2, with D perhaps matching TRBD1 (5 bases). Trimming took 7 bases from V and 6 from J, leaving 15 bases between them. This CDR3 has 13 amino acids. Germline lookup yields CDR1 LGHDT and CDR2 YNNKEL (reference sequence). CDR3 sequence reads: CASTLVGVDGYTF. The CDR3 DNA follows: TGTGCCAGCACCCTAGTGGGGGTGGATGGCTACACCTTC.

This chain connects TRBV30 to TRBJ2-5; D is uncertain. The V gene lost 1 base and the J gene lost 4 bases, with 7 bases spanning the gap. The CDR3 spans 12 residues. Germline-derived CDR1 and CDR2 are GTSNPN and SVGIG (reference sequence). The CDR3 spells CAWSEGGETQYF. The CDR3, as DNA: TGTGCCTGGAGTGAGGGTGGAGAGACCCAGTACTTC.

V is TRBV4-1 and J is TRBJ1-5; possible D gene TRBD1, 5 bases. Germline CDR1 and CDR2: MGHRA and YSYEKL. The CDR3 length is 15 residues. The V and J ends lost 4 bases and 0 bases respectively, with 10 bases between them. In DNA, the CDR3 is TGCGCCAGCAGCCGAGACAGAAATAGCAATCAGCCCCAGCATTTT. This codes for CASSRDRNSNQPQHF.

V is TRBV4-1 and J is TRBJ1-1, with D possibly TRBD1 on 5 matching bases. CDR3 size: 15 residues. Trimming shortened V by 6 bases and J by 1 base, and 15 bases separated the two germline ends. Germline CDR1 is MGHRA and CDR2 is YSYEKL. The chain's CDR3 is CASSREGGANTEAFF. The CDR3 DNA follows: TGCGCCAGCAGTCGTGAAGGAGGGGCGAACACTGAAGCTTTCTTT.

In DNA form, the CDR3 reads TGTGCCAGCAGTTCTACCCATAGGGGGGGCCCCGAAAAACTGTTTTTT. Its translation: CASSSTHRGGPEKLFF. V and J are TRBV6-5 and TRBJ1-4; D perhaps matches TRBD1 (6 bases). The CDR3 loop spans 16 amino acids. Trimming cost V 4 bases and J 8 bases, with 20 bases left between them. Germline V CDR1 and CDR2: MNHEY, SVGAGI.

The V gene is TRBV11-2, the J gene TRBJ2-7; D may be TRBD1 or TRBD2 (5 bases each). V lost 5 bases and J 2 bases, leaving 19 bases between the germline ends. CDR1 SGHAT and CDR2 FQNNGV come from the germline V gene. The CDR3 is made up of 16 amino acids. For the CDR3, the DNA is TGTGCCAGCAGCCACCGTTTATGGGACGAGCCCTACGAGCAGTACTTC. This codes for CASSHRLWDEPYEQYF.

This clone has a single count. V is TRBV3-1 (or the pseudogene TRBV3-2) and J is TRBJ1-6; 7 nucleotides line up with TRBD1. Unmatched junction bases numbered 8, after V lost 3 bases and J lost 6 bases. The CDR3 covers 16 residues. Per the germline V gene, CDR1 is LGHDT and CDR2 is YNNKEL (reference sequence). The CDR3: CASSQETGTFNSPLHF. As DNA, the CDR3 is TGTGCCAGCAGCCAGGAGACAGGGACCTTTAATTCACCCCTCCACTTT.

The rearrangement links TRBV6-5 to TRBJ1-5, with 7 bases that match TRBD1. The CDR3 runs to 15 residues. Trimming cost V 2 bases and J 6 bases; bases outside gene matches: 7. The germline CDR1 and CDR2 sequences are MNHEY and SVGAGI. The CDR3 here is CASSYQGGSGQPQHF. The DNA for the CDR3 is TGTGCCAGCAGTTACCAGGGGGGAAGTGGTCAGCCCCAGCATTTT.

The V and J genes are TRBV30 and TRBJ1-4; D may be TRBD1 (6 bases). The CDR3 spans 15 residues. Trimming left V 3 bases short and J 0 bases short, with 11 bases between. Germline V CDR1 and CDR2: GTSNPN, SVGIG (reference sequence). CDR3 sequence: CAWRPGHSTNEKLFF. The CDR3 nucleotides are TGTGCCTGGAGGCCGGGACATTCAACTAATGAAAAACTGTTTTTT.

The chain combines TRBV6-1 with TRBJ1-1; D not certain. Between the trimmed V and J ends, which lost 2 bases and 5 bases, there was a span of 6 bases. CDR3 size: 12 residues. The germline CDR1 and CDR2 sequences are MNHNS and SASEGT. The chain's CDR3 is CASSETRTEAFF. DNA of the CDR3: TGTGCCAGCAGTGAAACCAGGACTGAAGCTTTCTTT.

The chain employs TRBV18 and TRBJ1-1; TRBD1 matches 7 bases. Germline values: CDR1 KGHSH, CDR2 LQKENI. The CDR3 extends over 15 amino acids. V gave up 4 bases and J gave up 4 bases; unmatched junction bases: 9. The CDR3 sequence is CASSRSTGLITEAFF. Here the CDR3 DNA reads TGTGCCAGCTCACGTTCGACAGGGTTAATCACTGAAGCTTTCTTT.

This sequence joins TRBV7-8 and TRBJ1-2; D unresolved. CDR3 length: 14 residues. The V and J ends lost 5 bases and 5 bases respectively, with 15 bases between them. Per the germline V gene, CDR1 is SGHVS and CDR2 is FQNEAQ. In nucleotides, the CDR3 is TGTGCCAGCAGCCTGGGTCTCGCGCCATATGGCTACACCTTC. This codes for CASSLGLAPYGYTF.

The CDR3 is CASSQGRQGYYGYTF. The CDR3 region has the DNA TGCGCCAGCAGCCAAGGCCGCCAGGGGTACTATGGCTACACCTTC. The chain carries TRBV4-3 and TRBJ1-2; D is possibly TRBD1 (6 bases). The germline V and J ends were trimmed by 1 base and 3 bases, with 12 bases remaining between them. The CDR3 has 15 amino acids. Germline CDR1 and CDR2: LGHNA and YSLEER.

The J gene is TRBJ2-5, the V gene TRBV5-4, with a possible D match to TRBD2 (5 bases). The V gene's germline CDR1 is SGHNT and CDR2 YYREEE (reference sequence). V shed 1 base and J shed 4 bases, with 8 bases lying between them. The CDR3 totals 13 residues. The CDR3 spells CASSLSSGETQYF. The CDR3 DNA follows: TGTGCCAGCAGCTTGTCCAGCGGAGAGACCCAGTACTTC.

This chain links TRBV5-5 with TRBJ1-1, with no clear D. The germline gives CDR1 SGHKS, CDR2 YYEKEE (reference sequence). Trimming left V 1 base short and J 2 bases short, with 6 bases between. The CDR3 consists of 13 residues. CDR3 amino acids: CASSLTANTEAFF. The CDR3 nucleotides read TGTGCCAGCAGCTTGACAGCTAACACTGAAGCTTTCTTT.

The CDR3 region has the DNA TGTGCCAGCAGTGCCTTAGTTGGGGCGGAGGAAAAACTGTTTTTT. It encodes CASSALVGAEEKLFF. The V and J genes are TRBV6-1 and TRBJ1-4; D perhaps matches TRBD1 (5 bases). Looked up from germline, CDR1 is MNHNS and CDR2 is SASEGT. This CDR3 spans 15 amino acids. Trimming cost V 4 bases and J 8 bases, with 17 bases left between them.

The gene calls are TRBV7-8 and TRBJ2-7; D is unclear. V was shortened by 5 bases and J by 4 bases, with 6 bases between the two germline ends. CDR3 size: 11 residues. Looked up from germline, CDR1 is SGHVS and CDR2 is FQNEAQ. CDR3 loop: CASSPKYEQYF. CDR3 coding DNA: TGTGCCAGCAGCCCAAAGTACGAGCAGTACTTC.

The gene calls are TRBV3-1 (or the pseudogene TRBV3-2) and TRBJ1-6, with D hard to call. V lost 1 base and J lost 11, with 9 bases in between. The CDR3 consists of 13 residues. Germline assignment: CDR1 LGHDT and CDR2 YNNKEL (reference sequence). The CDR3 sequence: CASSQVIGAPLHF. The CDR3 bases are TGTGCCAGCAGCCAAGTTATCGGGGCACCCCTCCACTTT.

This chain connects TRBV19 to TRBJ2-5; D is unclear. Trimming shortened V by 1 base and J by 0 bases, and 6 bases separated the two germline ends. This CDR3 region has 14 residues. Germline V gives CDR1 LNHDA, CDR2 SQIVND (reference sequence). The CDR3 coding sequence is TGTGCCAGTAGTATAGGACGGTACCAAGAGACCCAGTACTTC. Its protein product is CASSIGRYQETQYF.

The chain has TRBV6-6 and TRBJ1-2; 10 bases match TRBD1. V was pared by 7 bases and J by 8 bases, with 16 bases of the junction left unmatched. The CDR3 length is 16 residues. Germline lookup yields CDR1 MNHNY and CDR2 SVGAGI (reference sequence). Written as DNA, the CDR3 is TGTGCCAGCACTTCAAGCACGGGACAGGGGAGACAGGGCTACACCTTC. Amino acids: CASTSSTGQGRQGYTF.

The DNA for the CDR3 is TGTGCCAGCTCACCTCCTTCCTACAATGAGCAGTTCTTC. Amino acids: CASSPPSYNEQFF. V and J are TRBV18 and TRBJ2-1; D is unresolved. CDR1 is KGHSH and CDR2 is LQKENI in the germline V gene. Trimming took 3 bases from V and 1 from J, leaving 4 bases between them. CDR3 length: 13 amino acids.

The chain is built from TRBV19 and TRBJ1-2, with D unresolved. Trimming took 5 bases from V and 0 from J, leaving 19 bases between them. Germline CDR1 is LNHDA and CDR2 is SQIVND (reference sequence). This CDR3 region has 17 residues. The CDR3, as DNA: TGTGCCAGTAGTGTATTCTCGTTGGACGGATCTAACTATGGCTACACCTTC. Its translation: CASSVFSLDGSNYGYTF. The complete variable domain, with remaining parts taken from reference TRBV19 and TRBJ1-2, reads DGGITQSPKYLFRKEGQNVTLSCEQNLNHDAMYWYRQDPGQGLRLIYYSQIVNDFQKGDIAEGYSVSREKKESFPLTVTSAQKNPTAFYLCASSVFSLDGSNYGYTFGSGTRLTVV.

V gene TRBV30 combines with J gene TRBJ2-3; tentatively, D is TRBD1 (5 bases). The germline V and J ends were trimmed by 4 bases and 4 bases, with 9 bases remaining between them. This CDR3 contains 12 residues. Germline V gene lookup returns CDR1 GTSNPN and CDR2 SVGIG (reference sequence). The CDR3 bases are TGTGCCTGGACCCCAGGGTCAGATACGCAGTATTTT. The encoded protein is CAWTPGSDTQYF. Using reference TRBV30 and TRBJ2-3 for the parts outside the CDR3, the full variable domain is SQTIHQWPATLVQPVGSPLSLECTVEGTSNPNLYWYRQAAGRGLQLLFYSVGIGQISSEVPQNLSASRPQDRQFILSSKKLLLSDSGFYLCAWTPGSDTQYFGPGTRLTVL.

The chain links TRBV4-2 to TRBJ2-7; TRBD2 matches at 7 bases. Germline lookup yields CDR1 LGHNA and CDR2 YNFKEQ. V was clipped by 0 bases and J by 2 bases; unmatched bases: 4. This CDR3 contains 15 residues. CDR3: CASSQDWGGTYEQYF. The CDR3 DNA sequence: TGTGCCAGCAGCCAAGATTGGGGGGGGACCTACGAGCAGTACTTC.

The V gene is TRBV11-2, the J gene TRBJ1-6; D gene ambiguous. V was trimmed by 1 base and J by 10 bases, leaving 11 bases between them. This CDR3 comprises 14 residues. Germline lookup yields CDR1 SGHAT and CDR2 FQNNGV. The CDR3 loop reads CASSLGRTSSPLHF. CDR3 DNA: TGTGCCAGCAGCTTAGGCCGGACTTCGTCACCCCTCCACTTT.